These T cell receptor beta chains were read from a single sample in a study of blood T cell repertoires in COVID-19. Profiled with immunoSEQ multiplex PCR; TCRdb holds only in-frame clones, not every one. The top ten clones hold 5.2% of a sample with approximately 150,000 clones, over 70% of them seen once. The sequencing sample was made of PBMCs or T cells enriched from blood (not recorded which). The receptors stem from a man in his 70s who had been exposed to COVID-19. Both conserved end residues are trimmed from each CDR3. Each record gives: V gene, clone size, J gene, CDR3 protein. Expanded clones are given a class, and other clones once, few, many or no size at all.

>TRBV18|.|TRBJ1-3
ASSPGQSSGNTIY
>TRBV3-1/TRBV3-2|.|TRBJ1-6
ASSLGTGRVSPLH
>TRBV20-1|.|TRBJ1-5
SASWQGLKPDQPQH
>TRBV28|few|TRBJ1-5
ASSGVQVNNQPQH
>TRBV19|.|TRBJ1-1
ASSPRTGMNTEAF
>TRBV2|.|TRBJ1-1
ASSEVGDRRTEAF
>TRBV18|many|TRBJ1-1
ASSGQGANTEAF
>TRBV18|.|TRBJ2-1
ASIRASGMLNEQF
>TRBV11-2|.|TRBJ2-7
ASSLTQTSGSVEQY
>TRBV12-3/TRBV12-4|once|TRBJ1-2
ASSLDRNYGYT
>TRBV6-4|.|TRBJ2-6
ASSAEWSGANVLT
>TRBV30|.|TRBJ1-2
AWSPQTNGYT
>TRBV27|.|TRBJ1-6
ASCTTGKNSPLH
>TRBV19|few|TRBJ2-1
ASSILGGGGNEQF
>TRBV29-1|.|TRBJ1-1
SASTGERTEAF
>TRBV28|.|TRBJ1-1
ASSVDRVNTEAF
>TRBV7-8|.|TRBJ1-2
ASSSLGGEGGNYGYT
>TRBV12-3/TRBV12-4|.|TRBJ1-6
ASSFEFNSPLH
>TRBV6-5|once|TRBJ1-1
ASSATRANTEAF
>TRBV4-1|many|TRBJ2-6
ASSQVDLLSSGANVLT
>TRBV6-2/TRBV6-3|.|TRBJ1-6
ASSSDRTYNSPLH
>TRBV4-1|few|TRBJ2-3
ASSQDAKYPDTQY
>TRBV29-1|.|TRBJ2-1
SARSSAGGQF
>TRBV24-1|.|TRBJ2-3
ATPGLAGDPSTDTQY
>TRBV5-1|.|TRBJ1-1
ASSIDRVGSEAF
>TRBV15|.|TRBJ2-3
ATSSGLAGESDTQY
>TRBV2|.|TRBJ2-1
ASSVAGGGNEQF
>TRBV6-5|.|TRBJ1-3
ASSFTQASANTIY
>TRBV6-1|many|TRBJ1-1
ASSEFPGTEAF
>TRBV6-7|once|TRBJ2-7
ASSYTPGTGTWHEQY
>TRBV10-1|.|TRBJ2-1
ASSPMVFASGSYNEQF
>TRBV6-5|.|TRBJ2-1
ASSYVTGEQF
>TRBV29-1|.|TRBJ1-2
SVEAGQDDGYT
>TRBV19|.|TRBJ1-5
ASSLLYQPQH
>TRBV5-4|once|TRBJ1-2
ASHTTVNYGYT
>TRBV5-1|once|TRBJ2-2
ASSLGGIRNTGELF
>TRBV15|.|TRBJ2-3
ATSRTRTGFTDTQY
>TRBV13|.|TRBJ1-2
ASSPQGVYGYT
>TRBV3-1/TRBV3-2|.|TRBJ1-1
ASSPGEYEAF
>TRBV6-5|.|TRBJ1-4
ASSYSGRVEREKLF
>TRBV3-1/TRBV3-2|.|TRBJ1-2
ASSESPLNYGYT
>TRBV7-9|.|TRBJ2-1
ASSSYSGQGFSYNEQF
>TRBV9|few|TRBJ2-6
ASSEDREKGANVLT
>TRBV5-1|.|TRBJ1-2
ASSGTGGNYGYT
>TRBV28|.|TRBJ1-5
ASQGTGWRQPQH
>TRBV5-4|few|TRBJ2-5
ASSLAGRGQETQY
>TRBV7-2|.|TRBJ1-5
ASSFRQGAVIQPQH
>TRBV18|.|TRBJ1-1
ASSPRTGRDGTEAF
>TRBV28|.|TRBJ1-3
ASSQGNAIY
>TRBV5-8|.|TRBJ2-2
ASSPGTGVTGELF
>TRBV6-5|.|TRBJ1-1
ASSKIRVMNTEAF